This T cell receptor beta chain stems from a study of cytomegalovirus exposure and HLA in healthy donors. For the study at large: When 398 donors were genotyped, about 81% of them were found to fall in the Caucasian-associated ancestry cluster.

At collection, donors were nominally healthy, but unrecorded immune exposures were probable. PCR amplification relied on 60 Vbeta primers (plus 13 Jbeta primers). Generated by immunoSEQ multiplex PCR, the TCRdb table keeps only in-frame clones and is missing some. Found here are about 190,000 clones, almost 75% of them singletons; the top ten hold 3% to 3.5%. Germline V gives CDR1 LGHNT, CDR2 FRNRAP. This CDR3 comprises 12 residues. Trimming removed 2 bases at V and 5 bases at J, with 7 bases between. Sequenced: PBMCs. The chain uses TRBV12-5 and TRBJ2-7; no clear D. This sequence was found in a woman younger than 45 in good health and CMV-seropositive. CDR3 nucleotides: TGTGCTAGTGGTTTGTCCCGCGACGAGCAGTACTTC. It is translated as CASGLSRDEQYF.